The TCR beta chain under discussion was sequenced for a study of PD-1 blockade in classical Hodgkin lymphoma. Each of the patients experienced relapse following autologous stem cell transplantation, and their brentuximab vedotin exposure differed. TCRdb keeps only in-frame clones here, not all; method: immunoSEQ multiplex PCR. The repertoire has 95,000 or so clones, approximately 80% of them found once; the top ten carry 10% to 15%. This CDR3 has 14 amino acids. Trimming removed 2 bases from V and 6 bases from J; junction bases left unmatched: 4. In germline, CDR1 is SGHNT, CDR2 YYREEE (reference sequence).

This sequence originates from a human donor with classical Hodgkin lymphoma. The sequencing used peripheral blood mononuclear cells (PBMCs), collected at baseline. The rearrangement uses TRBV5-4 and TRBJ2-1, with TRBD2 matching 8 bases. CDR3 sequence: CASSFGLAINEQFF. DNA of the CDR3: TGTGCCAGCAGCTTCGGACTAGCTATCAATGAGCAGTTCTTC.